A selection of T cell receptor beta chains follows, all from one sample in a study of blood T cell repertoires in COVID-19. The table came from immunoSEQ multiplex PCR; TCRdb's copy has only in-frame clones and leaves some out. The sample contains under 200,000 clones, roughly 80% of which appear only once. Sequencing was carried out using PBMCs or T cells enriched from blood (not recorded which). Receptors originate from a woman in her forties or fifties who had recovered from COVID-19. CDR3s include the opening cysteine and the closing phenylalanine or tryptophan. The D gene is left open where the match is weak. Some rows have no size entry. The others give once, few or many, or a class for an expanded clone.

d_call: TRBD1; v_call: TRBV18; j_call: TRBJ1-1; clone_size: -; cdr3_aa: CASSQGQGANTEAFF; cdr3_nt: TGTGCCAGCTCACAAGGACAGGGGGCGAACACTGAAGCTTTCTTT
d_call: -; v_call: TRBV7-9; j_call: TRBJ1-1; clone_size: -; cdr3_aa: CASSLEIRGTEAFF; cdr3_nt: TGTGCCAGCAGCTTAGAAATTCGAGGCACTGAAGCTTTCTTT
d_call: TRBD2; v_call: TRBV7-9; j_call: TRBJ2-3; clone_size: -; cdr3_aa: CASSPYAGGGDTQYF; cdr3_nt: TGTGCCAGCAGCCCTTACGCGGGGGGGGGCGATACGCAGTATTTT
d_call: -; v_call: TRBV19; j_call: TRBJ2-2; clone_size: -; cdr3_aa: CASKWAETADTGELFF; cdr3_nt: TGTGCCAGTAAGTGGGCTGAGACAGCCGACACCGGGGAGCTGTTTTTT
d_call: TRBD1; v_call: TRBV19; j_call: TRBJ1-2; clone_size: -; cdr3_aa: CASSRGQGSYGYTF; cdr3_nt: TGTGCCAGTAGTAGGGGACAGGGCTCCTATGGCTACACCTTC
d_call: -; v_call: TRBV5-6; j_call: TRBJ1-1; clone_size: -; cdr3_aa: CASSVLAVREAFF; cdr3_nt: TGTGCCAGCAGCGTACTCGCTGTCCGGGAAGCTTTCTTT
d_call: TRBD1; v_call: TRBV7-8; j_call: TRBJ2-2; clone_size: -; cdr3_aa: CASSSTGQGLNTGELFF; cdr3_nt: TGTGCCAGCAGCTCTACTGGACAGGGATTGAACACCGGGGAGCTGTTTTTT
d_call: -; v_call: TRBV28; j_call: TRBJ1-1; clone_size: -; cdr3_aa: CASSLRLAGTEAFF; cdr3_nt: TGTGCCAGCAGTTTAAGACTGGCGGGCACTGAAGCTTTCTTT
d_call: TRBD1; v_call: TRBV10-3; j_call: TRBJ1-2; clone_size: -; cdr3_aa: CAISMMTGNYGYTF; cdr3_nt: TGTGCCATCAGCATGATGACAGGGAATTATGGCTACACCTTC
d_call: -; v_call: TRBV30; j_call: TRBJ1-5; clone_size: -; cdr3_aa: CAWSVEGNQPQHF; cdr3_nt: TGTGCCTGGAGTGTAGAGGGCAATCAGCCCCAGCATTTT
d_call: -; v_call: TRBV6-5; j_call: TRBJ1-3; clone_size: -; cdr3_aa: CATRSGNTIYF; cdr3_nt: TGTGCCACCCGGTCTGGAAACACCATATATTTT
d_call: -; v_call: TRBV29-1; j_call: TRBJ1-5; clone_size: -; cdr3_aa: CSVGVRGNQPQHF; cdr3_nt: TGCAGCGTTGGAGTCAGGGGCAATCAGCCCCAGCATTTT
d_call: -; v_call: TRBV28; j_call: TRBJ2-5; clone_size: -; cdr3_aa: CASSIVTGQETQYF; cdr3_nt: TGTGCCAGCAGTATAGTGACAGGCCAAGAGACCCAGTACTTC
d_call: TRBD1; v_call: TRBV5-1; j_call: TRBJ1-1; clone_size: -; cdr3_aa: CASSSTTGSMNTEAFF; cdr3_nt: TGCGCCAGCAGCTCGACGACAGGGAGCATGAACACTGAAGCTTTCTTT
d_call: -; v_call: TRBV19; j_call: TRBJ1-1; clone_size: -; cdr3_aa: CASSTGMYNTEAFF; cdr3_nt: TGTGCCAGTAGTACCGGTATGTATAACACTGAAGCTTTCTTT
d_call: -; v_call: TRBV2; j_call: TRBJ1-5; clone_size: few; cdr3_aa: CASKGGVGQPQHF; cdr3_nt: TGTGCCAGCAAAGGAGGGGTCGGCCAGCCCCAGCATTTT
d_call: -; v_call: TRBV5-1; j_call: TRBJ1-1; clone_size: -; cdr3_aa: CASSLGTGGEGAFF; cdr3_nt: TGCGCCAGCAGCTTAGGCACGGGAGGAGAGGGGGCTTTCTTT
d_call: -; v_call: TRBV11-2; j_call: TRBJ1-5; clone_size: -; cdr3_aa: CASRSATNQPQHF; cdr3_nt: TGTGCCAGCAGATCCGCGACTAATCAGCCCCAGCATTTT
d_call: -; v_call: TRBV21-1; j_call: TRBJ1-1; clone_size: -; cdr3_aa: CASGLIGANTEAFF; cdr3_nt: TGTGCCAGCGGTCTGATAGGGGCGAACACTGAAGCTTTCTTT
d_call: -; v_call: TRBV28; j_call: TRBJ1-4; clone_size: -; cdr3_aa: CASSQLYRVVDEKLFF; cdr3_nt: TGTGCCAGCAGTCAACTCTACAGGGTTGTGGATGAAAAACTGTTTTTT
d_call: TRBD1; v_call: TRBV30; j_call: TRBJ1-4; clone_size: -; cdr3_aa: CAWSRKGQGREKLFF; cdr3_nt: TGTGCCTGGAGTCGAAAGGGACAGGGTAGAGAAAAACTGTTTTTT
d_call: -; v_call: TRBV2; j_call: TRBJ1-5; clone_size: -; cdr3_aa: CASSVARGGYNQPQHF; cdr3_nt: TGTGCCAGCAGTGTAGCCAGAGGGGGTTACAATCAGCCCCAGCATTTT
d_call: TRBD1; v_call: TRBV6-1; j_call: TRBJ2-5; clone_size: -; cdr3_aa: CASSAGRDRGMQTQYF; cdr3_nt: TGTGCCAGCAGTGCCGGCCGGGACAGGGGGATGCAGACCCAGTACTTC
d_call: -; v_call: TRBV6-2/TRBV6-3; j_call: TRBJ1-6; clone_size: once; cdr3_aa: CASSYAGGNNSPLHF; cdr3_nt: TGTGCCAGCAGTTACGCCGGGGGGAATAATTCACCCCTCCACTTT
d_call: -; v_call: TRBV7-9; j_call: TRBJ2-5; clone_size: -; cdr3_aa: CASSLAGVETQYF; cdr3_nt: TGTGCCAGCAGCTTAGCAGGGGTGGAGACCCAGTACTTC
d_call: TRBD2; v_call: TRBV5-1; j_call: TRBJ2-1; clone_size: once; cdr3_aa: CASSITSGSSYNEQFF; cdr3_nt: TGCGCCAGCAGTATAACTAGCGGGTCCTCCTACAATGAGCAGTTCTTC
d_call: -; v_call: TRBV3-1/TRBV3-2; j_call: TRBJ1-1; clone_size: -; cdr3_aa: CASSPTGGNTEAFF; cdr3_nt: TGTGCCAGCAGCCCAACGGGGGGGAACACTGAAGCTTTCTTT
d_call: -; v_call: TRBV4-2; j_call: TRBJ1-4; clone_size: -; cdr3_aa: CASSGWDSLFF; cdr3_nt: TGTGCCAGCAGCGGCTGGGACTCACTGTTTTTT
d_call: -; v_call: TRBV5-1; j_call: TRBJ1-6; clone_size: many; cdr3_aa: CASSRQSPNSYNSPLHF; cdr3_nt: TGCGCCAGCAGCCGACAGTCTCCGAACTCCTATAATTCACCCCTCCACTTT
d_call: -; v_call: TRBV19; j_call: TRBJ2-2; clone_size: -; cdr3_aa: CASSIAASNTGELFF; cdr3_nt: TGTGCCAGTAGTATCGCGGCTTCGAACACCGGGGAGCTGTTTTTT
d_call: TRBD1; v_call: TRBV6-1; j_call: TRBJ1-6; clone_size: -; cdr3_aa: CASSEVAGGRAWSPLHF; cdr3_nt: TGTGCCAGCAGTGAGGTGGCAGGGGGCCGTGCTTGGTCACCCCTCCACTTT
d_call: -; v_call: TRBV5-1; j_call: TRBJ1-1; clone_size: -; cdr3_aa: CASSLGEGRNTEAFF; cdr3_nt: TGCGCCAGCAGCTTGGGGGAGGGAAGGAACACTGAAGCTTTCTTT
d_call: -; v_call: TRBV29-1; j_call: TRBJ2-4; clone_size: -; cdr3_aa: CSVGPFSHDRKNIQYF; cdr3_nt: TGCAGCGTTGGCCCTTTCTCACACGATCGCAAAAACATTCAGTACTTC
d_call: TRBD2; v_call: TRBV30; j_call: TRBJ2-4; clone_size: few; cdr3_aa: CAWSANRLAGGRDIQYF; cdr3_nt: TGTGCCTGGAGTGCCAACAGACTAGCGGGGGGGCGTGACATTCAGTACTTC
d_call: -; v_call: TRBV19; j_call: TRBJ1-5; clone_size: -; cdr3_aa: CASSMFGGAAQPQHF; cdr3_nt: TGTGCCAGTAGTATGTTCGGGGGTGCTGCTCAGCCCCAGCATTTT
d_call: -; v_call: TRBV5-8; j_call: TRBJ1-1; clone_size: -; cdr3_aa: CASSLRPRATEAFF; cdr3_nt: TGTGCCAGCAGCTTGAGGCCCAGGGCCACTGAAGCTTTCTTT
d_call: TRBD1; v_call: TRBV6-5; j_call: TRBJ2-1; clone_size: -; cdr3_aa: CASTTGTGEEQFF; cdr3_nt: TGTGCCAGCACAACCGGGACAGGGGAAGAGCAGTTCTTC
d_call: TRBD1; v_call: TRBV5-4; j_call: TRBJ1-4; clone_size: -; cdr3_aa: CASKEDRGGEKLFF; cdr3_nt: TGTGCCAGCAAGGAGGACAGGGGAGGCGAAAAACTGTTTTTT
d_call: -; v_call: TRBV24-1; j_call: TRBJ1-1; clone_size: -; cdr3_aa: CATSDPRRGFSEAFF; cdr3_nt: TGTGCCACCAGTGATCCCCGGCGGGGATTCTCTGAAGCTTTCTTT
d_call: -; v_call: TRBV7-9; j_call: TRBJ1-2; clone_size: -; cdr3_aa: CASSLAGSDGYTF; cdr3_nt: TGTGCCAGCAGCTTAGCAGGGAGTGATGGCTACACCTTC
d_call: -; v_call: TRBV5-7; j_call: TRBJ1-1; clone_size: -; cdr3_aa: CASRQGFGTEAFF; cdr3_nt: TGTGCCAGCAGACAGGGTTTTGGGACTGAAGCTTTCTTT
d_call: TRBD1; v_call: TRBV28; j_call: TRBJ1-5; clone_size: -; cdr3_aa: CASRQGSGQPQHF; cdr3_nt: TGTGCCAGCAGACAGGGGTCCGGACAGCCCCAGCATTTT
d_call: -; v_call: TRBV7-2; j_call: TRBJ1-2; clone_size: -; cdr3_aa: CASSLGEWGYTF; cdr3_nt: TGTGCCAGCAGCTTAGGGGAGTGGGGCTACACCTTC
d_call: -; v_call: TRBV6-5; j_call: TRBJ1-5; clone_size: -; cdr3_aa: CASSPRGGAGQPQHF; cdr3_nt: TGTGCCAGCAGTCCCCGGGGGGGGGCGGGGCAGCCCCAGCATTTT
d_call: TRBD1; v_call: TRBV25-1; j_call: TRBJ1-2; clone_size: once; cdr3_aa: CASSHRTGSGYTF; cdr3_nt: TGTGCCAGCAGCCACCGGACAGGGAGTGGCTACACCTTC
d_call: -; v_call: TRBV5-1; j_call: TRBJ1-6; clone_size: -; cdr3_aa: CASSLGFSSYNSPLHF; cdr3_nt: TGCGCCAGCAGCTTGGGCTTCAGCTCCTATAATTCACCCCTCCACTTT
d_call: TRBD2; v_call: TRBV19; j_call: TRBJ2-1; clone_size: -; cdr3_aa: CASSIRASGKFNNEQFF; cdr3_nt: TGTGCCAGTAGTATTAGGGCCAGCGGGAAATTTAACAATGAGCAGTTCTTC
d_call: TRBD1; v_call: TRBV10-3; j_call: TRBJ1-2; clone_size: once; cdr3_aa: CAIRGQGALYGYTF; cdr3_nt: TGTGCCATCAGAGGACAGGGGGCGTTATATGGCTACACCTTC
d_call: -; v_call: TRBV5-6; j_call: TRBJ1-1; clone_size: -; cdr3_aa: CASSLLYREGTEAFF; cdr3_nt: TGTGCCAGCAGCTTGTTGTACAGGGAGGGCACTGAAGCTTTCTTT
d_call: -; v_call: TRBV5-1; j_call: TRBJ2-2; clone_size: -; cdr3_aa: CASSPFRPTGELFF; cdr3_nt: TGCGCCAGCAGCCCGTTCAGGCCCACCGGGGAGCTGTTTTTT
d_call: -; v_call: TRBV19; j_call: TRBJ2-5; clone_size: -; cdr3_aa: CASSPKGETQYF; cdr3_nt: TGTGCCAGTAGCCCTAAGGGGGAGACCCAGTACTTC
d_call: TRBD2; v_call: TRBV11-2; j_call: TRBJ2-3; clone_size: -; cdr3_aa: CASSLVGLEGTQYF; cdr3_nt: TGTGCCAGCAGCTTAGTGGGACTAGAGGGTACGCAGTATTTT